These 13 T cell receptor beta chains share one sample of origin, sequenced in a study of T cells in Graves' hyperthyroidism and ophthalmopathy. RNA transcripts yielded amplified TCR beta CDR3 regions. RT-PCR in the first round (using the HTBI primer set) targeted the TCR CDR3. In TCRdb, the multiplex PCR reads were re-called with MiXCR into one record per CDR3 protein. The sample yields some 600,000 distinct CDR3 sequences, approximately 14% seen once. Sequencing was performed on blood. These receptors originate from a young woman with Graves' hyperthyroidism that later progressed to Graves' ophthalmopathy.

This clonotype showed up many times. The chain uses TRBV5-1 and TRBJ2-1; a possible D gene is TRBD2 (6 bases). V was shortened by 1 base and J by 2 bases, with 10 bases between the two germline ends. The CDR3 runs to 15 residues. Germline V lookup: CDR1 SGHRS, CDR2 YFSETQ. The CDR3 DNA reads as TGCGCCAGCAGCTTGCCGGGAGTTGCCTACAATGAGCAGTTCTTC. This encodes CASSLPGVAYNEQFF.

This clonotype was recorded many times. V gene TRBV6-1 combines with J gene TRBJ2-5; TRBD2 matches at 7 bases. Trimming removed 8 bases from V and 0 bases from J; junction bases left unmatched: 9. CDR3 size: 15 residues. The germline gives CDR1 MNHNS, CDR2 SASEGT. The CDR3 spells CASVRGGTNQETQYF. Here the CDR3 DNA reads TGTGCCAGCGTTAGGGGAGGGACCAACCAAGAGACCCAGTACTTC.

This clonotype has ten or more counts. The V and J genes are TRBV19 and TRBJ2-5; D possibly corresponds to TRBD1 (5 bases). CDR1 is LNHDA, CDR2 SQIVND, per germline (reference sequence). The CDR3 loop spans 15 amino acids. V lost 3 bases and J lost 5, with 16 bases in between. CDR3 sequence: CASSMRSAGWETQYF. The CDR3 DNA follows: TGTGCCAGTAGTATGCGTTCAGCAGGGTGGGAGACCCAGTACTTC.

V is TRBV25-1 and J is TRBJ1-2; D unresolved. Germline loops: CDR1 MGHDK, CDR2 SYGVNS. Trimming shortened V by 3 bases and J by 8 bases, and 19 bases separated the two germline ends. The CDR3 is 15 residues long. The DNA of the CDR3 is TGTGCCAGCAGTGACTTGGGAGGGAGTTTAGACGGCTACACCTTC. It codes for CASSDLGGSLDGYTF.

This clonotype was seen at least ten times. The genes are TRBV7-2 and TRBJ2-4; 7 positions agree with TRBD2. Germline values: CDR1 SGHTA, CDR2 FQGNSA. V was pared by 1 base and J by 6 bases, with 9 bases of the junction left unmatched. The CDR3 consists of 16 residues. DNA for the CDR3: TGTGCCAGCAGCTTAGTTGTAGGGGAGGGCGGAAACATTCAGTACTTC. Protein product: CASSLVVGEGGNIQYF.

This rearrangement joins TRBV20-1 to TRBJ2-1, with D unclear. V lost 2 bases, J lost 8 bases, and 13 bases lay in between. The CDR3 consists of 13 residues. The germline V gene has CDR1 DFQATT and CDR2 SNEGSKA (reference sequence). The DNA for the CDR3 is TGCAGTGCTAGACTGGGCGGCGGCGATGAGCAGTTCTTC. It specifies CSARLGGGDEQFF.

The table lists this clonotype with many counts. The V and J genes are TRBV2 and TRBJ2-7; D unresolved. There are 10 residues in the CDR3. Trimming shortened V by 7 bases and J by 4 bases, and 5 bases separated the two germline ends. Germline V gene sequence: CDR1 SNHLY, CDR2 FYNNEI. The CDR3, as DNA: TGTGCCAGCACGGGTTACGAGCAGTACTTC. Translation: CASTGYEQYF.

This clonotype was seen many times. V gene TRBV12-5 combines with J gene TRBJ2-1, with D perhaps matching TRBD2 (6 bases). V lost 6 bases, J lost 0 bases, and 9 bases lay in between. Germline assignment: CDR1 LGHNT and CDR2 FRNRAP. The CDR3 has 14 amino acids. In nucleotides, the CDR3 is TGTGCTAGTGGCCACGGGAGCTCCTACAATGAGCAGTTCTTC. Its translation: CASGHGSSYNEQFF. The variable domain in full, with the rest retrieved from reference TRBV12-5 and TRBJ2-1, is DARVTQTPRHKVTEMGQEVTMRCQPILGHNTVFWYRQTMMQGLELLAYFRNRAPLDDSGMPKDRFSAEMPDATLATLKIQPSEPRDSAVYFCASGHGSSYNEQFFGPGTRLTVL.

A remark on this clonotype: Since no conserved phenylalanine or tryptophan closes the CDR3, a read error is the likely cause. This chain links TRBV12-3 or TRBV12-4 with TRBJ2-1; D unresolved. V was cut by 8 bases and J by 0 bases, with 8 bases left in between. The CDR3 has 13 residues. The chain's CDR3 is CASGEGSYNEQFL. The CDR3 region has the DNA TGTGCCAGCGGAGAAGGCTCCTACAATGAGCAGTTCCTC.

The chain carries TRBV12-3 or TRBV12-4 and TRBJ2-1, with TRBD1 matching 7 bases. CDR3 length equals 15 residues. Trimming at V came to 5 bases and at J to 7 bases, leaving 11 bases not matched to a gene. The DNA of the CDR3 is TGTGCCAGCAGTGACAGGGACAGCCTTTGGAATGAGCAGTTCTTC. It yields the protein CASSDRDSLWNEQFF.

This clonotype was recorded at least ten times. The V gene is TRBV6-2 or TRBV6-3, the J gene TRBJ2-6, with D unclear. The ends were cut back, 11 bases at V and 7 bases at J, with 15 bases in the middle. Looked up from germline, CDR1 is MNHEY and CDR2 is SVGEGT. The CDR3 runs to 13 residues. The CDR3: CAGKRLNANVLTF. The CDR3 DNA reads TGTGCCGGGAAAAGATTGAACGCCAACGTCCTGACTTTC.

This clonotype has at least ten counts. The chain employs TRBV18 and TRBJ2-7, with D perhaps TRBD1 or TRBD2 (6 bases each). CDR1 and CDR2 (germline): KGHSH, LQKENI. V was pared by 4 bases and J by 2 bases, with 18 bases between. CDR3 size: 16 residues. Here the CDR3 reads CASSRGAGPETYEQYF. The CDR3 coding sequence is TGTGCCAGCTCACGGGGGGCGGGACCCGAAACCTACGAGCAGTACTTC.

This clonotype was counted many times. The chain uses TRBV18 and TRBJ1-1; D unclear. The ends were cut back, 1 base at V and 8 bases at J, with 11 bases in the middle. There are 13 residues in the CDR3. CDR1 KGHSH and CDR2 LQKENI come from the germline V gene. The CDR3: CASSPLGSSEAFF. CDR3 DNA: TGTGCCAGCTCACCACTCGGCTCCTCCGAAGCTTTCTTT.